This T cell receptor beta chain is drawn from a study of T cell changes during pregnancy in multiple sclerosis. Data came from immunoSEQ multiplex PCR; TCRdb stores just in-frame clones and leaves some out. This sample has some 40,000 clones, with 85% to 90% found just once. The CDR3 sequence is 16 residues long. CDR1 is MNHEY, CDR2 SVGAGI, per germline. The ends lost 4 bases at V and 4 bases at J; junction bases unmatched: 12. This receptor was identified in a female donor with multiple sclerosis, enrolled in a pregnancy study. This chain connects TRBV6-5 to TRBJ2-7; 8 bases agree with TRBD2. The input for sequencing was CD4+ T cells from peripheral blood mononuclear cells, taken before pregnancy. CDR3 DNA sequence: TGTGCCAGCAGTTCCTCACGGGGGGGCAAAGGTTACGAGCAGTACTTC. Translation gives CASSSSRGGKGYEQYF.